This entry lists 14 T cell receptor beta chains sequenced from one sample in a study of PD-1 blockade in classical Hodgkin lymphoma. The table came from immunoSEQ multiplex PCR; TCRdb's copy has only in-frame clones and leaves some out. The data show some 95,000 clones, 89% seen once. The patients all showed relapse after autologous stem cell transplantation, while their brentuximab vedotin exposure varied. The specimen comprised peripheral blood mononuclear cells (PBMCs), sampled before the second cycle of nivolumab. These receptors all stem from a human donor with classical Hodgkin lymphoma.

The V gene is TRBV19, the J gene TRBJ2-2; TRBD1 agrees at 8 bases. The CDR3 has 15 residues. Trimming cost V 3 bases and J 5 bases; bases outside gene matches: 5. CDR1 is LNHDA, CDR2 SQIVND, per germline (reference sequence). This CDR3 reads CASSIRQGTTGELFF. CDR3 in DNA: TGTGCCAGTAGTATTAGACAGGGGACTACCGGGGAGCTGTTTTTT.

J is TRBJ2-6 and V is TRBV7-9; D unresolved. Germline CDR1 and CDR2: SEHNR and FQNEAQ (reference sequence). The CDR3 covers 18 residues. V lost 0 bases and J lost 2, with 14 bases in between. CDR3 coding DNA: TGTGCCAGCAGCTTAGCTGGTCGGCTACTCCCTGGGGCCAACGTCCTGACTTTC. This translates into CASSLAGRLLPGANVLTF. Drawing the rest from reference TRBV7-9 and TRBJ2-6, the complete variable domain is DTGVSQNPRHKITKRGQNVTFRCDPISEHNRLYWYRQTLGQGPEFLTYFQNEAQLEKSRLLSDRFSAERPKGSFSTLEIQRTEQGDSAMYLCASSLAGRLLPGANVLTFGAGSRLTVL.

V is TRBV5-1 and J is TRBJ2-1; 11 bases agree with TRBD2. V lost 4 bases to trimming and J lost 5 bases; unmatched junction nucleotides: 8. Germline CDR1 and CDR2: SGHRS and YFSETQ. This CDR3 spans 16 amino acids. The DNA for the CDR3 is TGCGCCAGCAGCCCCCTCCTAGCGGGAGGCCACAATGAGCAGTTCTTC. It is translated as CASSPLLAGGHNEQFF.

This sequence joins TRBV6-5 and TRBJ2-2, with D possibly TRBD2 on 6 matching bases. V lost 4 bases, J lost 4 bases, and 13 bases lay in between. Germline V CDR1 and CDR2: MNHEY, SVGAGI. The CDR3 loop spans 15 amino acids. CDR3 in amino acids: CASSLGGSSTGELFF. In DNA, the CDR3 is TGTGCCAGCAGTTTGGGGGGAAGTAGCACCGGGGAGCTGTTTTTT.

This clone was recorded once. The rearrangement links TRBV7-2 to TRBJ2-1; D possibly corresponds to TRBD1 (6 bases). The CDR3 contains 16 residues. CDR1 SGHTA and CDR2 FQGNSA come from the germline V gene. V lost 5 bases to trimming and J lost 6 bases, with 20 bases between them. The CDR3 here is CASSPHRDSQPNEQFF. CDR3 bases: TGTGCCAGCAGCCCTCACAGGGATTCGCAGCCCAATGAGCAGTTCTTC. The full variable domain, with the rest looked up from reference TRBV7-2 and TRBJ2-1, is GAGVSQSPSNKVTEKGKDVELRCDPISGHTALYWYRQSLGQGLEFLIYFQGNSAPDKSGLPSDRFSAERTGGSVSTLTIQRTQQEDSAVYLCASSPHRDSQPNEQFFGPGTRLTVL.

The chain has TRBV6-1 and TRBJ1-1; no clear D. The CDR3 is 13 amino acids. V dropped 7 bases and J dropped 0 bases, with 9 bases sitting between them. From germline, CDR1 is MNHNS and CDR2 SASEGT. CDR3 residues: CASMRELNTEAFF. The CDR3, as DNA: TGTGCCAGCATGAGGGAATTGAACACTGAAGCTTTCTTT.

The genes are TRBV5-4 and TRBJ2-7; D possibly corresponds to TRBD2 (6 bases). V was clipped by 1 base and J by 0 bases, with 8 bases between them. Germline V gene sequence: CDR1 SGHNT, CDR2 YYREEE (reference sequence). The CDR3 contains 14 residues. The CDR3 reads CASSLSGSSYEQYF. CDR3 nucleotide sequence: TGTGCCAGCAGCTTGTCCGGGAGCTCCTACGAGCAGTACTTC.

The chain joins TRBV27 to TRBJ2-5; D possibly corresponds to TRBD1 (5 bases). Germline loops: CDR1 MNHEY, CDR2 SMNVEV (reference sequence). V dropped 5 bases and J dropped 5 bases, with 15 bases sitting between them. The CDR3 has 14 amino acids. CDR3 sequence: CASSPKQATETQYF. The CDR3 region has the DNA TGTGCCAGCAGTCCAAAACAGGCCACGGAGACCCAGTACTTC.

V is TRBV11-2 and J is TRBJ2-5; a possible D gene is TRBD2 (6 bases). The germline V gene encodes CDR1 SGHAT and CDR2 FQNNGV. This CDR3 has 15 residues. The V end was cut by 2 bases, the J end by 5 bases, with 15 bases between. CDR3 bases: TGTGCCAGCAGCTTATCGGACGGGGGTTCGGAGACCCAGTACTTC. This translates into CASSLSDGGSETQYF.

V and J are TRBV6-1 and TRBJ2-2, with a tentative D call TRBD2 (6 bases). V was pared by 3 bases and J by 6 bases, with 14 bases between. Germline V gives CDR1 MNHNS, CDR2 SASEGT. The CDR3 is 15 amino acids. The CDR3 bases are TGTGCCAGCAGTGATGCGGGGAATCAGGCCGGGGAGCTGTTTTTT. It codes for CASSDAGNQAGELFF.

This chain connects TRBV7-6 to TRBJ1-5, with a weak D call TRBD1 (5 bases). CDR1 and CDR2 from the germline V gene are SGHVS and FNYEAQ. The CDR3 totals 16 residues. Trimming took 5 bases from V and 3 from J, leaving 17 bases between them. The CDR3 here is CASSQEQVVPNQPQHF. The CDR3 nucleotides read TGTGCCAGCAGCCAGGAACAGGTGGTGCCCAATCAGCCCCAGCATTTT.

The V gene is TRBV19, the J gene TRBJ1-1; 7 bases are shared with TRBD1. CDR3 size: 14 residues. After removal of 7 bases from V and 7 bases from J, the junction contained 12 bases not matched to a gene. The germline gives CDR1 LNHDA, CDR2 SQIVND (reference sequence). CDR3 in amino acids: CASKLGTALGEAFF. DNA of the CDR3: TGTGCCAGTAAGTTAGGGACAGCTCTTGGTGAAGCTTTCTTT.

The V and J genes are TRBV20-1 and TRBJ2-3, with no clear D. Germline assignment: CDR1 DFQATT and CDR2 SNEGSKA (reference sequence). The ends were cut back, 3 bases at V and 4 bases at J, with 5 bases in the middle. The CDR3 has 11 amino acids. The CDR3 spells CSASGSDTQYF. The CDR3, as DNA: TGCAGTGCTAGCGGATCAGATACGCAGTATTTT.

The J gene is TRBJ2-3, the V gene TRBV28; 7 nucleotides match TRBD2. CDR3 size: 16 residues. Unmatched junction bases numbered 10, after V lost 5 bases and J lost 2 bases. Germline V gives CDR1 MDHEN, CDR2 SYDVKM. CDR3 DNA sequence: TGTGCCAGCAGTGGTGAGGGGCGGGAGAACACAGATACGCAGTATTTT. The encoded protein is CASSGEGRENTDTQYF.